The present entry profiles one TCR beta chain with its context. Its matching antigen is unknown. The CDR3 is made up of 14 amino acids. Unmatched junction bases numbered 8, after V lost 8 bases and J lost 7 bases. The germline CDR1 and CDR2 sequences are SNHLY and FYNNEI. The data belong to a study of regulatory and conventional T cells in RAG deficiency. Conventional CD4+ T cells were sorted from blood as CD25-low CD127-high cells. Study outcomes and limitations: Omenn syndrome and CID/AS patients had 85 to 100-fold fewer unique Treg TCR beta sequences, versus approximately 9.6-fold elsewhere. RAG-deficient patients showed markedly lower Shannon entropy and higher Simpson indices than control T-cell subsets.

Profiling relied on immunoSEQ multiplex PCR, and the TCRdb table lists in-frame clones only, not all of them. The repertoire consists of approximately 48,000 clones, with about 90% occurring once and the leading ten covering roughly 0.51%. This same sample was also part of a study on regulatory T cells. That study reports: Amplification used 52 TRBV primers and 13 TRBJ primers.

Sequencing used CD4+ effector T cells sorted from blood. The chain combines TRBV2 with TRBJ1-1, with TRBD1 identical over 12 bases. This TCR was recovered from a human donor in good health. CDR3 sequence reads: CASGRDRGLGEAFF. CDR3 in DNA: TGTGCCAGCGGTAGGGACAGGGGGCTTGGTGAAGCTTTCTTT.